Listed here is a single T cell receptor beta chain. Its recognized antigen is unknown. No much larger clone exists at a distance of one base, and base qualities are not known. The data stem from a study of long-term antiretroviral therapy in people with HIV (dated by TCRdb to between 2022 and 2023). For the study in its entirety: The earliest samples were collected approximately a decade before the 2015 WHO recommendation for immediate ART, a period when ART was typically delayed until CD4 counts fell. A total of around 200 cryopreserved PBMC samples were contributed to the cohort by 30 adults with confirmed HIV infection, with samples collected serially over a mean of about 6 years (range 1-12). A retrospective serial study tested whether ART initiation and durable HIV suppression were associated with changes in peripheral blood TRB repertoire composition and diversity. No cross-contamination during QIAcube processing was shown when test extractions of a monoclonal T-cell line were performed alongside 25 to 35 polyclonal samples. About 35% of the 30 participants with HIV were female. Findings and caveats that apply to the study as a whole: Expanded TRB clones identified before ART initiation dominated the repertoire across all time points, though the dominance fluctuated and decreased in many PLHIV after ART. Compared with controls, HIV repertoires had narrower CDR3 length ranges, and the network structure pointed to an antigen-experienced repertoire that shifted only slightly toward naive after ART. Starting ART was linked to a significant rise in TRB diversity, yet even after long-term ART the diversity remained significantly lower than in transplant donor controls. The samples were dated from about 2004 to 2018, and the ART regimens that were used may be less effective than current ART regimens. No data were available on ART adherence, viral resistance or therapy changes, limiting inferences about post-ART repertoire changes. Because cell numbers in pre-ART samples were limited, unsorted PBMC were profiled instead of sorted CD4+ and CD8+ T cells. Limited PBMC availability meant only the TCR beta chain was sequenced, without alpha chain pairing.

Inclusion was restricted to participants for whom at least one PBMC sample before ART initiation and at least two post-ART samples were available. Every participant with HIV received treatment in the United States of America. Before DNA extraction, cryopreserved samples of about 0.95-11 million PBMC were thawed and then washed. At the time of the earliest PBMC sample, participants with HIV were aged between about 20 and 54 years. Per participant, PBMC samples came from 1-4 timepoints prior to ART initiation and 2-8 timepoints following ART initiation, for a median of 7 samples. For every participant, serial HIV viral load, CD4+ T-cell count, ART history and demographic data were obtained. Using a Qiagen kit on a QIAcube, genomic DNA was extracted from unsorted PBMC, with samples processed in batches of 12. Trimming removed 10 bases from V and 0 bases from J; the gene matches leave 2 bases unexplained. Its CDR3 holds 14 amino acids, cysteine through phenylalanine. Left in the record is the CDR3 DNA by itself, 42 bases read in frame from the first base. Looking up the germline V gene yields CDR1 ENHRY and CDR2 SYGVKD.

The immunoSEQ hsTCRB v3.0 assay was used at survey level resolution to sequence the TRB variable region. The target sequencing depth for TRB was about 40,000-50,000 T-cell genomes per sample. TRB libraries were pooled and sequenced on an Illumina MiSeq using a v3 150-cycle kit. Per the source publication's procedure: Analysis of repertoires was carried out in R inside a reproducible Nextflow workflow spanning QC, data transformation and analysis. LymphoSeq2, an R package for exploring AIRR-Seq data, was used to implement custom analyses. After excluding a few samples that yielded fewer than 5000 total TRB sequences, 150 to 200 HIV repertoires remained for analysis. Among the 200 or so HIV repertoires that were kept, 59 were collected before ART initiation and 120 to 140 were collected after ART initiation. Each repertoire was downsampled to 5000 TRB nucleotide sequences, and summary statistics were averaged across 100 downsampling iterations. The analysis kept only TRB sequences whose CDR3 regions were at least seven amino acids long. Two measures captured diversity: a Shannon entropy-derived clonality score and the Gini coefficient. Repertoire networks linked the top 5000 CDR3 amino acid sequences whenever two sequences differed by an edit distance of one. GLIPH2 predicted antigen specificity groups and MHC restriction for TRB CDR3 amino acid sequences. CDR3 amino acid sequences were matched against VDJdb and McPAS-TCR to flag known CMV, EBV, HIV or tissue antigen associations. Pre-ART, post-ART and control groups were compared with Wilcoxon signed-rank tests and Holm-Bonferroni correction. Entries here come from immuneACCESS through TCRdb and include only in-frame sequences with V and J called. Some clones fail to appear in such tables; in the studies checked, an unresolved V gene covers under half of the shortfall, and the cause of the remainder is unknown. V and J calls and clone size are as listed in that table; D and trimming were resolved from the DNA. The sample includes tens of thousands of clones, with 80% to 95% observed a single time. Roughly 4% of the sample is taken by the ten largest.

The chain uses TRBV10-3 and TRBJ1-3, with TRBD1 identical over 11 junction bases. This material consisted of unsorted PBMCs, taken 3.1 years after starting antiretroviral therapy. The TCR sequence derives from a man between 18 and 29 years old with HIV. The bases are TGTGCCACCGGACAGGGGGCCTCTGGAAACACCATATATTTT. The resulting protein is CATGQGASGNTIYF.